This T cell receptor (beta chain) was sequenced in a study of blood T cell repertoires in COVID-19. In assigning cohorts, the study relied on participant-reported clinical history. Two negative PCRs, clearance, or symptom resolution characterized the recovered Cohort 3 donors. Germline loops: CDR1 LNHDA, CDR2 SQIVND (reference sequence). The V segment lost 11 bases and the J segment 0 bases; nucleotides outside the gene matches: 15. CDR3 length equals 17 residues. Per the original data handling: By means of reference gene primer amplification, nucleated cell counts were estimated. Profiling relied on immunoSEQ multiplex PCR, and the TCRdb table lists in-frame clones only, not all of them. V and J calls and clone size are copied from that table; D and trimming were computed from the DNA. The data show 250,000 or so clones, roughly 90% seen once.

The rearrangement uses TRBV19 and TRBJ2-3; 9 nucleotides match TRBD2. This clonotype was sampled from a man in his forties who had recovered from COVID-19. The sequenced material came from PBMCs or T cells enriched from blood (not recorded which). The CDR3 loop is CAPVCLAGSSSTDTQYF. The CDR3 bases are TGTGCCCCAGTATGTCTAGCGGGGAGTTCTAGCACAGATACGCAGTATTTT.